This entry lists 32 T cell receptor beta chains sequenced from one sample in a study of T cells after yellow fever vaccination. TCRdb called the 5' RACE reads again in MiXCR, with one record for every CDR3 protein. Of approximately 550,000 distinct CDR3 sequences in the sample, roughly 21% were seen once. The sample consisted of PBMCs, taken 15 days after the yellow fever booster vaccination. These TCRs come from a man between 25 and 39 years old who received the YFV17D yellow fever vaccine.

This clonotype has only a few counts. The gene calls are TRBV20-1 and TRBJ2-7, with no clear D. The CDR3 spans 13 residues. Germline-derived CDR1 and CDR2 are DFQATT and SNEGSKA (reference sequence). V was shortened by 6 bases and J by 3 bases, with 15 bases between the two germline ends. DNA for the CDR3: TGCAGTGCCACCAGTTACTTTGGCTACGAGCAGTACTTC. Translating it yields CSATSYFGYEQYF.

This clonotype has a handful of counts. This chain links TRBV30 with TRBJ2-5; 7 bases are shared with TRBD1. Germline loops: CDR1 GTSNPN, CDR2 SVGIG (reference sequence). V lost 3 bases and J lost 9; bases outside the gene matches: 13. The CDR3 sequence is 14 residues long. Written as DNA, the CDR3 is TGTGCCTGGAGCCGAGTCGACAGGGCAGGGGCCCAGTACTTC. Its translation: CAWSRVDRAGAQYF. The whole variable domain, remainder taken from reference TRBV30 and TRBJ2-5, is SQTIHQWPATLVQPVGSPLSLECTVEGTSNPNLYWYRQAAGRGLQLLFYSVGIGQISSEVPQNLSASRPQDRQFILSSKKLLLSDSGFYLCAWSRVDRAGAQYFGPGTRLLVL.

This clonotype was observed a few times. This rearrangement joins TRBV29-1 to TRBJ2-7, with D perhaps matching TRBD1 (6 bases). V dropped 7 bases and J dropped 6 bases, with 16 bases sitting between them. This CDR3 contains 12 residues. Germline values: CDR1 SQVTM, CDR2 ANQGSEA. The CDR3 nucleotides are TGCAGCGCAAGCCGGGACAACGGCGAGCAGTACTTC. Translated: CSASRDNGEQYF.

The CDR3 nucleotides read TGTGCCAGCAGCTTGGATGCGAGGACCCAGTACTTC. This codes for CASSLDARTQYF. J is TRBJ2-5 and V is TRBV5-4, with D unclear. The V gene lost 0 bases and the J gene lost 7 bases, with 7 bases spanning the gap. In germline, CDR1 is SGHNT, CDR2 YYREEE (reference sequence). CDR3 length equals 12 residues.

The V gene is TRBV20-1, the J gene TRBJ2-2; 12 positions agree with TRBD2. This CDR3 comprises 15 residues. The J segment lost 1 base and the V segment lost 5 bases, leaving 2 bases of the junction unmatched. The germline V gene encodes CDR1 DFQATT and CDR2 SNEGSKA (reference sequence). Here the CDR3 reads CSAWTSGKNTGELFF. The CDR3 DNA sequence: TGCAGTGCTTGGACTAGCGGGAAGAACACCGGGGAGCTGTTTTTT.

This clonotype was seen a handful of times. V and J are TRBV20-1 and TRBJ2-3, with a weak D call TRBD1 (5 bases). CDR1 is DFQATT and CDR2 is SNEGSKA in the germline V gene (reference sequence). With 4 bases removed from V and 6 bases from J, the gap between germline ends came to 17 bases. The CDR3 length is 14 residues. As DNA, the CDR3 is TGCAGTGCTAATGTCAGGACACCTGTGGATACGCAGTATTTT. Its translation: CSANVRTPVDTQYF.

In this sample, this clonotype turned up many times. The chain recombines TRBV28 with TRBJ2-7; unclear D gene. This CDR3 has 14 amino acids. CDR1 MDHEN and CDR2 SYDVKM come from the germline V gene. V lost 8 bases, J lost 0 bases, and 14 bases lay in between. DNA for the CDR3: TGTGCCAGCTGGACCCCGGGCAACTCCTACGAGCAGTACTTC. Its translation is CASWTPGNSYEQYF.

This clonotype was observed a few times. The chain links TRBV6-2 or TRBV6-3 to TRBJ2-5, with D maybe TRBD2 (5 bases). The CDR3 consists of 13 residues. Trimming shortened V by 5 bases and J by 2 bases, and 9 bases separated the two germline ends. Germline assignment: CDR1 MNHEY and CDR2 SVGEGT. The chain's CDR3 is CASSGSGQETQYF. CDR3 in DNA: TGTGCCAGCAGTGGGAGCGGACAAGAGACCCAGTACTTC.

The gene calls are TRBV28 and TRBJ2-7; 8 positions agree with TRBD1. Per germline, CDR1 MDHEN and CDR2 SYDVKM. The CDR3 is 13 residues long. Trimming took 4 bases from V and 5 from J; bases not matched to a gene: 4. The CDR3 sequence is CASSSGQVDEQYF. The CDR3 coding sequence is TGTGCCAGCAGTTCGGGACAGGTCGACGAGCAGTACTTC.

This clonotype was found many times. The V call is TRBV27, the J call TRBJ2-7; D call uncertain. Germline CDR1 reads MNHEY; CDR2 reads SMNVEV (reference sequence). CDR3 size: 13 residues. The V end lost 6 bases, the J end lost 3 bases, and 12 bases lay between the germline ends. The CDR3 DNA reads TGTGCCAGCAGGTTGCGACTTGGCTACGAGCAGTACTTC. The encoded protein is CASRLRLGYEQYF.

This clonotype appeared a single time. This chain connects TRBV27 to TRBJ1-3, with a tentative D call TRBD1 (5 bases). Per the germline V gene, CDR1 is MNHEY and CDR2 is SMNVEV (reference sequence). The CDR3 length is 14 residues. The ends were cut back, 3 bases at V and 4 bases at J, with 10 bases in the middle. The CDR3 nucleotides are TGTGCCAGCAGTTTTCTGGGGGAAGGAAACACCATATATTTT. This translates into CASSFLGEGNTIYF.

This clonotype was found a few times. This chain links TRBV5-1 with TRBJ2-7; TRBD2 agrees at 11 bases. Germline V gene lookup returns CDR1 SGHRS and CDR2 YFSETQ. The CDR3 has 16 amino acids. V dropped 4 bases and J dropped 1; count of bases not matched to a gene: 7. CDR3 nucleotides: TGCGCCAGCAGCCCAAATCCTAGCGGGAGGTCCTACGAGCAGTACTTC. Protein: CASSPNPSGRSYEQYF.

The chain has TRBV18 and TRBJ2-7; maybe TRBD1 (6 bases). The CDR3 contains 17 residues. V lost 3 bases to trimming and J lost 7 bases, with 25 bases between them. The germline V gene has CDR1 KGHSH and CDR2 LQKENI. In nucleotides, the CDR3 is TGTGCCAGCTCACCCAGACCGACTCTCCTCAAGGGGGAAGAGCAGTACTTC. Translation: CASSPRPTLLKGEEQYF. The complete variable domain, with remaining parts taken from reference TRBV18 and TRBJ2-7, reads NAGVMQNPRHLVRRRGQEARLRCSPMKGHSHVYWYRQLPEEGLKFMVYLQKENIIDESGMPKERFSAEFPKEGPSILRIQQVVRGDSAAYFCASSPRPTLLKGEEQYFGPGTRLTVT.

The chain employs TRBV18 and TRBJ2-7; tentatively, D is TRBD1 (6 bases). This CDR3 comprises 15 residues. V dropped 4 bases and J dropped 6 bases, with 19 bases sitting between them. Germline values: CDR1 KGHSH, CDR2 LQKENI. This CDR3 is CASSLQDSGVREQYF. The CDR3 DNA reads TGTGCCAGCTCACTACAGGACAGTGGAGTCCGCGAGCAGTACTTC.

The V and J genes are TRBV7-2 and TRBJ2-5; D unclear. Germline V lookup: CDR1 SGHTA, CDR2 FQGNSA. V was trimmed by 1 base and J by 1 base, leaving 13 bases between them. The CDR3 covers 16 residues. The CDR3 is CASSLEEHRAQETQYF. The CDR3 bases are TGTGCCAGCAGCTTAGAGGAGCATCGAGCCCAAGAGACCCAGTACTTC.

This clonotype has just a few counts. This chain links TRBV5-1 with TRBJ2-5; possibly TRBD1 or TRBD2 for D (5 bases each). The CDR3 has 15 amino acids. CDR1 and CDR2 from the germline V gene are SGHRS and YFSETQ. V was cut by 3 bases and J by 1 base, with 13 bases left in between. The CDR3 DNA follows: TGCGCCAGCAGCTGGCAGGGACGGAGCCAAGAGACCCAGTACTTC. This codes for CASSWQGRSQETQYF.

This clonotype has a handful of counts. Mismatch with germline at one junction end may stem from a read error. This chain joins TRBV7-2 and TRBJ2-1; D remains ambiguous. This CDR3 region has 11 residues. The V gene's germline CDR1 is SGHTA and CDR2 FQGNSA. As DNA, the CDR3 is TGTGCCAGCAGAGCCGTCGACGTCATGGGATTC. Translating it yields CASRAVDVMGF.

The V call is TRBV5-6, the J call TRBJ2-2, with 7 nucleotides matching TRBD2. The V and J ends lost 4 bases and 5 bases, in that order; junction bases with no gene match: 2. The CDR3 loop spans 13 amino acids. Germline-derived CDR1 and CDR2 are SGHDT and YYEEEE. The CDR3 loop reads CASSGGLTGELFF. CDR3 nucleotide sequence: TGTGCCAGCAGCGGGGGACTAACCGGGGAGCTGTTTTTT.

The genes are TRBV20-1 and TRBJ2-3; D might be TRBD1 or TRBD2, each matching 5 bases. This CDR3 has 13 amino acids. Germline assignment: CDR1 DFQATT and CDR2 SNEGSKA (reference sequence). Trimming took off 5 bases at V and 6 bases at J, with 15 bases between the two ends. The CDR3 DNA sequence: TGCAGTGCTGGGACGGGCGGAAGGGATACGCAGTATTTT. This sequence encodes CSAGTGGRDTQYF.

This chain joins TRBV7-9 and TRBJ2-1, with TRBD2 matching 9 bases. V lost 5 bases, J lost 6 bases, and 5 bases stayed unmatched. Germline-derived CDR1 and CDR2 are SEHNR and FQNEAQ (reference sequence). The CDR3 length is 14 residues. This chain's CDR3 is CASSVSGSGNEQFF. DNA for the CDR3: TGTGCCAGCAGCGTTAGCGGGAGCGGCAATGAGCAGTTCTTC.

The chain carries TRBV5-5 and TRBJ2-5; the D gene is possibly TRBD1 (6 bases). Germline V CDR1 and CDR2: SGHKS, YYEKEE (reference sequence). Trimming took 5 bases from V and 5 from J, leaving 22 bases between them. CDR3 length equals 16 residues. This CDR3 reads CASSSPAGTQGETQYF. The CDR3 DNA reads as TGTGCCAGCAGTTCCCCTGCCGGGACACAGGGTGAGACCCAGTACTTC.

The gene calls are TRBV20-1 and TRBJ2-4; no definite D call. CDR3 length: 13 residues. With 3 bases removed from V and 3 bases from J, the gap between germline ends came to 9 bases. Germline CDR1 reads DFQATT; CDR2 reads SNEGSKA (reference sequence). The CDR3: CSASRSDKNIQYF. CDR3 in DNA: TGCAGTGCTAGCAGGTCCGACAAAAACATTCAGTACTTC.

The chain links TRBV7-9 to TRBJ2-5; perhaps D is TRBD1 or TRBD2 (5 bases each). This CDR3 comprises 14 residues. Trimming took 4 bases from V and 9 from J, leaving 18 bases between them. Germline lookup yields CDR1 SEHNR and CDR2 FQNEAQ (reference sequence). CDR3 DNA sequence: TGTGCCAGCAGCTCATACCTCACAGAGGGGTCCCAGTACTTC. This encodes CASSSYLTEGSQYF. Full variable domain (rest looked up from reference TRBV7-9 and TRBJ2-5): DTGVSQNPRHKITKRGQNVTFRCDPISEHNRLYWYRQTLGQGPEFLTYFQNEAQLEKSRLLSDRFSAERPKGSFSTLEIQRTEQGDSAMYLCASSSYLTEGSQYFGPGTRLLVL.

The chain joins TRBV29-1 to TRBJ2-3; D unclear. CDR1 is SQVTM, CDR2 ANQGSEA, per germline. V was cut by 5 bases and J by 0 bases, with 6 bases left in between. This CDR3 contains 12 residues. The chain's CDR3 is CSVWASTDTQYF. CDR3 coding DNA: TGCAGCGTTTGGGCCAGCACAGATACGCAGTATTTT.

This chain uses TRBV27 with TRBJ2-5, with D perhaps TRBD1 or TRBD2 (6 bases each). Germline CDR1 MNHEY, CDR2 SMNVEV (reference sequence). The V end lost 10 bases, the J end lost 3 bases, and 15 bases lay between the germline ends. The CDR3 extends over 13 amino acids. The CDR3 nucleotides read TGTGCCACCCACAGGGCGGGGAAAGAGACCCAGTACTTC. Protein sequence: CATHRAGKETQYF.

The CDR3 DNA is TGTGCCAGCAGCTTCCCAGGGCTAGCGGGAGGAAGAGAGACCCAGTACTTC. As protein: CASSFPGLAGGRETQYF. The chain carries TRBV11-2 and TRBJ2-5, with 11 bases fitting TRBD2. Germline lookup yields CDR1 SGHAT and CDR2 FQNNGV. Trimming took 3 bases from V and 4 from J; bases not matched to a gene: 10. The CDR3 sequence is 17 residues long.

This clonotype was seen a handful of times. CDR3: CASSQDQVTDTQYF. The CDR3 DNA follows: TGTGCCAGCAGCCAAGATCAGGTCACAGATACGCAGTATTTT. The gene calls are TRBV3-1 and TRBJ2-3; the D is unclear. The germline V and J ends were trimmed by 0 bases and 2 bases, with 6 bases remaining between them. The V gene's germline CDR1 is LGHDT and CDR2 YNNKEL (reference sequence). The CDR3 has 14 amino acids.

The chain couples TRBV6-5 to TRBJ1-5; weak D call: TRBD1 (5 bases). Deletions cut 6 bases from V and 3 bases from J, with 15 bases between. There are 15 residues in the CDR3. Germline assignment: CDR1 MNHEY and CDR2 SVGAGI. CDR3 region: CASRYTGAVNQPQHF. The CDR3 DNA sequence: TGTGCCAGCAGATATACAGGAGCAGTCAATCAGCCCCAGCATTTT.

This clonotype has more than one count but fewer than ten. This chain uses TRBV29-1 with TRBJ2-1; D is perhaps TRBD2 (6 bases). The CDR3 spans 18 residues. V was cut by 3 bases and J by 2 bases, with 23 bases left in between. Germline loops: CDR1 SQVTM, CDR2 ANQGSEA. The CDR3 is CSVDMSFVAGKTYNEQFF. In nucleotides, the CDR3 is TGCAGCGTTGATATGTCCTTTGTGGCGGGAAAGACCTACAATGAGCAGTTCTTC.

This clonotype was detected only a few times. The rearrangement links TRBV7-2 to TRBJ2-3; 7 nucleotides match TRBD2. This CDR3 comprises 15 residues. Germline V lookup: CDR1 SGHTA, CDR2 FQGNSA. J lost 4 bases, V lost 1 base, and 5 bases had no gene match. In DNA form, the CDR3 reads TGTGCCAGCAGCTTAGAAAGCGGGGCGGCAGATACGCAGTATTTT. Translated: CASSLESGAADTQYF.

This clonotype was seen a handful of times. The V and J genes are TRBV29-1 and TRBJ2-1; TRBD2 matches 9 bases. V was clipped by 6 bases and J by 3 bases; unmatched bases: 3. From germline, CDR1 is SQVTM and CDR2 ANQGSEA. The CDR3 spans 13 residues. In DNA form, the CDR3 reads TGCAGCGTGAAAGCGGGAGGCTACAATGAGCAGTTCTTC. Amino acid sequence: CSVKAGGYNEQFF.

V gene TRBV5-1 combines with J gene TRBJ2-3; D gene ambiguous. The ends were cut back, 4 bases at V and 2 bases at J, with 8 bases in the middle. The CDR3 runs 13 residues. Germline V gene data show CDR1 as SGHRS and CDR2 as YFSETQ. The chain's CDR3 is CASSIGPTDTQYF. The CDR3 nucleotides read TGCGCCAGCAGCATCGGCCCCACAGATACGCAGTATTTT.